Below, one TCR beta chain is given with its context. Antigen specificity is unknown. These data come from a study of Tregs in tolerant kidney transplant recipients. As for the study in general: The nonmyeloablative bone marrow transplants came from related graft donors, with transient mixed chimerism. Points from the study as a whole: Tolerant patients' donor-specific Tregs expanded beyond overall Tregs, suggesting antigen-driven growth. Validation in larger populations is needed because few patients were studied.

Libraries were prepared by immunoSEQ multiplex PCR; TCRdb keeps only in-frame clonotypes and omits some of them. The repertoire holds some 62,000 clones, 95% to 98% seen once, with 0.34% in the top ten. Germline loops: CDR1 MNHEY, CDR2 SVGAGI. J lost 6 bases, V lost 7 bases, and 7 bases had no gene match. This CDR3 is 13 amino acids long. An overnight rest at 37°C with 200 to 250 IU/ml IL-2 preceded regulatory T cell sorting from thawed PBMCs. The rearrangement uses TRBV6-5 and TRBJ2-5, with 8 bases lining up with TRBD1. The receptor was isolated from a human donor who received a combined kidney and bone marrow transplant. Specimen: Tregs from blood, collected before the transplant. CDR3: CASTPTGAKTQYF. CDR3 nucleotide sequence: TGTGCCAGCACCCCGACAGGGGCCAAGACCCAGTACTTC.